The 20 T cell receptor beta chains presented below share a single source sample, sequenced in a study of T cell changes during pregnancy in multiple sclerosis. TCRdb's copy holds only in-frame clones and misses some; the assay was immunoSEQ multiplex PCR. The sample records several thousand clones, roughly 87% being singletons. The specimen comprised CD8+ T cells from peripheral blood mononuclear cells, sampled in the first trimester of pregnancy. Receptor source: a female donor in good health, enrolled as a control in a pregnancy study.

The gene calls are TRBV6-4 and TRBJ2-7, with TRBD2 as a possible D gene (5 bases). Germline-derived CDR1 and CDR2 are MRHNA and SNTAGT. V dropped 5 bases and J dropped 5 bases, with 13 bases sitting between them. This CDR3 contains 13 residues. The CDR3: CASSYRLGDEQYF. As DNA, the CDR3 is TGTGCCAGCAGTTATAGACTCGGGGACGAGCAGTACTTC.

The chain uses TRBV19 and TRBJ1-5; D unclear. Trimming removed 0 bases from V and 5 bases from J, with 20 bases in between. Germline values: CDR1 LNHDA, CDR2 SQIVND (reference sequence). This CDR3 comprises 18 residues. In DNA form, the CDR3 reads TGTGCCAGTAGTATAGATCATGCGGGAGGAGGGTTAGATCAGCCCCAGCATTTT. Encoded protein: CASSIDHAGGGLDQPQHF.

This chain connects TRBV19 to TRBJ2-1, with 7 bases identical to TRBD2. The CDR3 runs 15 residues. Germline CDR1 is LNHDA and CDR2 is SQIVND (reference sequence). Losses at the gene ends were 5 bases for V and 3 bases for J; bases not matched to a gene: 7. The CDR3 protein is CASSPTGTNYNEQFF. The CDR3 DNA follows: TGTGCCAGTAGTCCAACCGGGACTAACTACAATGAGCAGTTCTTC.

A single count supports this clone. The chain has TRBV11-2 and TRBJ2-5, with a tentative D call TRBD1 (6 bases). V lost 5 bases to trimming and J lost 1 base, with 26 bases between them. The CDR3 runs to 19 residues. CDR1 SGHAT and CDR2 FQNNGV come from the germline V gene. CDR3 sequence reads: CASSRTRENRVWVQETQYF. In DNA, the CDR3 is TGTGCCAGCAGCCGCACGAGAGAGAACAGGGTTTGGGTCCAAGAGACCCAGTACTTC.

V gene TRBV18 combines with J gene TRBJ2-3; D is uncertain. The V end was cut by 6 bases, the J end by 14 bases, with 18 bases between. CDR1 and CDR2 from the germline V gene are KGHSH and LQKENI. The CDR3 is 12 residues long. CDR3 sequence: CASSLIPGLRYF. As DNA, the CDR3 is TGTGCCAGCTCCTTAATACCGGGTCTGAGGTATTTT.

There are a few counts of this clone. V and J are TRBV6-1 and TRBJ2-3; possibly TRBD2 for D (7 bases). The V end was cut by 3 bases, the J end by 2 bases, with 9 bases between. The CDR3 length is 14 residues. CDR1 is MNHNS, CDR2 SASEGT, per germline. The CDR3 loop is CASSDGGHTDTQYF. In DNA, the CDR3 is TGTGCCAGCAGTGACGGGGGGCACACAGATACGCAGTATTTT.

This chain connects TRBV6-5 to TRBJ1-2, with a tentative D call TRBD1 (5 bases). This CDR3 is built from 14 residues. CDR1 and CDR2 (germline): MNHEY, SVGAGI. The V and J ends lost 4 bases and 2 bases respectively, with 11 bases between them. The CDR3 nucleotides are TGTGCCAGCAGTTGGGGCGGGGGAAACTATGGCTACACCTTC. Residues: CASSWGGGNYGYTF.

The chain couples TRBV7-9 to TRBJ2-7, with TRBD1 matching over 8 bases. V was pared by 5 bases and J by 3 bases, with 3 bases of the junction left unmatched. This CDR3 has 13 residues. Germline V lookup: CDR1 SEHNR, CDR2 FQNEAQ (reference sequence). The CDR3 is CASSRTGIYEQYF. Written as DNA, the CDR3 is TGTGCCAGCAGCCGGACAGGGATCTACGAGCAGTACTTC.

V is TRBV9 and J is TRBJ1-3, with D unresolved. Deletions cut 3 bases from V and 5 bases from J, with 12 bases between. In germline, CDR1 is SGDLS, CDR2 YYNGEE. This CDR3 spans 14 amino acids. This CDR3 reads CASSEGGFRNTIYF. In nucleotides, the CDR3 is TGTGCCAGCAGCGAGGGAGGGTTTCGAAACACCATATATTTT.

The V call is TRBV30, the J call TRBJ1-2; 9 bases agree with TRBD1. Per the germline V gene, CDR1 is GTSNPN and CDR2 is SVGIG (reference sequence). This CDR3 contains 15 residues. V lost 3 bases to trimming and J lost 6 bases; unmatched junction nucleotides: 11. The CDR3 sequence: CAWRDKTGGADGYTF. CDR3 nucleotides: TGTGCCTGGAGGGATAAAACAGGGGGCGCGGATGGCTACACCTTC.

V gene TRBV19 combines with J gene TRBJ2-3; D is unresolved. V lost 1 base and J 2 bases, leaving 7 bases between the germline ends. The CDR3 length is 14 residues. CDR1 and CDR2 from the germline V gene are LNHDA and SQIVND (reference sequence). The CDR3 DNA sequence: TGTGCCAGTAGTATAGGTCCTAACACAGATACGCAGTATTTT. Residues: CASSIGPNTDTQYF.

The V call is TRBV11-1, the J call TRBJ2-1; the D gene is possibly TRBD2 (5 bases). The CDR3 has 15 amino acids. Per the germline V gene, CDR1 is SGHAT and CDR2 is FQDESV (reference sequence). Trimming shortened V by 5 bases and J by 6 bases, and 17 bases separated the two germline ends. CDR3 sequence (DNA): TGTGCCAGCAGCCTCGGAGGCGGGCGCGCCAATGAGCAGTTCTTC. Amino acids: CASSLGGGRANEQFF.

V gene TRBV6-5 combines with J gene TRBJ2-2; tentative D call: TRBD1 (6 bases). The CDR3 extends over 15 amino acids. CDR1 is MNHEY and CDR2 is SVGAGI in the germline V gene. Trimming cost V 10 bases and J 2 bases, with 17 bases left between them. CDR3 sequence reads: CATLSRGLNTGELFF. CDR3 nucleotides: TGTGCCACCTTGAGCAGGGGTCTCAACACCGGGGAGCTGTTTTTT.

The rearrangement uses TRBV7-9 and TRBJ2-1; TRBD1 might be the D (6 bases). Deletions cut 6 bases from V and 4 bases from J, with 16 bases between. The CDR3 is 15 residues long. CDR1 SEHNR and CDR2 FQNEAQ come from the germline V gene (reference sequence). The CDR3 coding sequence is TGTGCCAGCAGACCGGACCCCGGACAGTACAATGAGCAGTTCTTC. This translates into CASRPDPGQYNEQFF.

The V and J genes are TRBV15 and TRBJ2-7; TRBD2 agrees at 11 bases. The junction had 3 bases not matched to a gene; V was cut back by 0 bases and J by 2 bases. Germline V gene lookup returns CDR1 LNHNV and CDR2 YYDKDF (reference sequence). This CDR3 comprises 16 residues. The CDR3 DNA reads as TGTGCCACCAGCAGAGATAGACTAGCGGGGACCTACGAGCAGTACTTC. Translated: CATSRDRLAGTYEQYF.

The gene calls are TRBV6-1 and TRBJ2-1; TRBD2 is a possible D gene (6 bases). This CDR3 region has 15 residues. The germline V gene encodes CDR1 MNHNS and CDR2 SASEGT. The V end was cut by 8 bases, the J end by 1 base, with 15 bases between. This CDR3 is CASQRRRESYNEQFF. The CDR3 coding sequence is TGTGCCAGCCAGCGGCGGAGGGAATCCTACAATGAGCAGTTCTTC.

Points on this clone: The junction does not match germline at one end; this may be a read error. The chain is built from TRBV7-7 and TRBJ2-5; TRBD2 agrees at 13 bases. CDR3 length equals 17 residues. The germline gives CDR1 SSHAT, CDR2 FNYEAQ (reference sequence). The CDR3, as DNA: TGTGCTAGCAGCCAGAGGACTAGCGGGAGCTTCGGCGGGACCCAGTACTTC. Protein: CASSQRTSGSFGGTQYF. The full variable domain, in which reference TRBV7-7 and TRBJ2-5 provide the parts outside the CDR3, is GAGVSQSPRYKVTKRGQDVTLRCDPISSHATLYWYQQALGQGPEFLTYFNYEAQPDKSGLPSDRFSAERPEGSISTLTIQRTEQRDSAMYRCASSQRTSGSFGGTQYFGPGTRLLVL.

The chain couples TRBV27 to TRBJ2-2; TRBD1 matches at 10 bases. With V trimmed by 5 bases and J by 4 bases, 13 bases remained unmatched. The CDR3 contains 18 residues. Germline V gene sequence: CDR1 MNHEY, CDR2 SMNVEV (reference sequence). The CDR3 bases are TGTGCCAGCAGTCACCCGGGACAGGGGAACTGGATCACCGGGGAGCTGTTTTTT. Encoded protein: CASSHPGQGNWITGELFF.

CDR3 DNA: TGTGCCAGCAGCTTCAAAAGGGGGGGTTCCTACAATGAGCAGTTCTTC. This encodes CASSFKRGGSYNEQFF. The chain combines TRBV7-6 with TRBJ2-1, with a possible D match to TRBD2 (7 bases). This CDR3 region has 16 residues. With 3 bases removed from V and 1 base from J, the gap between germline ends came to 13 bases. Per the germline V gene, CDR1 is SGHVS and CDR2 is FNYEAQ.

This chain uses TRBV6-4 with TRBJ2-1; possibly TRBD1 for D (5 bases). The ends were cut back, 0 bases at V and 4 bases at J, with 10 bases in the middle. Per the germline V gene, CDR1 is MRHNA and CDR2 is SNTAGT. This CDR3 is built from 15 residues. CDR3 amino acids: CASSDSGQEYNEQFF. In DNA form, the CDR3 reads TGTGCCAGCAGTGACTCGGGGCAGGAGTACAATGAGCAGTTCTTC.